This T cell receptor beta chain was sequenced during a study of beta chain features in type 1 diabetes. Isolated RNA was reverse transcribed in full, so expressed TCRB transcripts were sequenced. Regulatory, naive and central memory T cell samples averaged roughly 3.5 million reads. Sequencing used immunoSEQ multiplex PCR; TCRdb keeps in-frame clones, though not all of them. The data contain 500,000 to 850,000 clones, about 14% of them seen just once; the ten biggest clones take up approximately 0.042%. There are 14 residues in the CDR3. With 1 base removed from V and 6 bases from J, the gap between germline ends came to 9 bases. Germline V gene lookup returns CDR1 SGHTA and CDR2 FQGNSA. Heparinised blood was drawn once per donor, averaging roughly 120 mL. Study-level points and caveats: There was a moderate but significant shortening of TCRB CDR3s in all four CD4+ subsets of Type 1 diabetes patients.

This clone was observed a handful of times. Its specificity is not known. The V call is TRBV7-2, the J call TRBJ1-4; a possible D gene is TRBD1 (5 bases). The sample consisted of naive CD4+ T cells from blood. The receptor was isolated from a man between 18 and 29 years old with type 1 diabetes. CDR3 region: CASSLDWGDEKLFF. CDR3 coding DNA: TGTGCCAGCAGCTTAGACTGGGGGGATGAAAAACTGTTTTTT.